The present T cell receptor (beta chain) was sequenced within a study of blood T cell repertoires in COVID-19. Study at large: T cells, B-cell-depleted T cells, or PBMCs provided the cDNA or gDNA that served as material.

In the original workflow: The assay estimated nucleated cells by amplifying reference gene primers. Method: immunoSEQ multiplex PCR; TCRdb's copy keeps in-frame clones and lacks some. V and J calls and clone size follow that table, whereas D and trimming were derived from the DNA. Altogether around 180,000 clones are present, 82% being singletons, with the ten largest covering roughly a tenth. Germline loops: CDR1 GTSNPN, CDR2 SVGIG (reference sequence). Trimming cost V 1 base and J 6 bases, with 9 bases left between them. CDR3 length: 13 amino acids. The clonotype was recovered from a woman older than 75 with active or convalescent COVID-19. What was sequenced was peripheral blood. This chain joins TRBV30 and TRBJ1-4, with a weak D call TRBD1 (5 bases). The CDR3 loop reads CAWSAGRDEKLFF. For the CDR3, the DNA is TGTGCCTGGAGTGCAGGGAGGGATGAAAAACTGTTTTTT.